This entry lists 16 T cell receptor beta chains sequenced from one sample in a study of T cell changes during pregnancy in multiple sclerosis. Method: immunoSEQ multiplex PCR; TCRdb's copy keeps in-frame clones and lacks some. The sample has more than 50,000 clones, roughly nine tenths seen once. The material was peripheral blood, obtained in the first trimester of pregnancy. These receptors all stem from a female donor with multiple sclerosis, enrolled in a pregnancy study.

This chain links TRBV6-1 with TRBJ2-1, with TRBD2 matching 9 bases. This CDR3 is built from 15 residues. Germline V gene data show CDR1 as MNHNS and CDR2 as SASEGT. The V segment lost 8 bases and the J segment 3 bases; nucleotides outside the gene matches: 8. The chain's CDR3 is CASSRLAELYNEQFF. CDR3 DNA sequence: TGTGCCAGCTCCAGACTAGCGGAGCTCTACAATGAGCAGTTCTTC.

The V gene is TRBV6-5, the J gene TRBJ1-2; the D is unclear. The CDR3 covers 13 residues. Germline lookup yields CDR1 MNHEY and CDR2 SVGAGI. Trimming cost V 5 bases and J 5 bases, with 12 bases left between them. CDR3 sequence (DNA): TGTGCCAGCAGTCGCTCCGGGATTTATGGCTACACCTTC. It encodes CASSRSGIYGYTF.

The V call is TRBV19, the J call TRBJ2-2; 8 bases are shared with TRBD2. Germline-derived CDR1 and CDR2 are LNHDA and SQIVND (reference sequence). J lost 5 bases, V lost 10 bases, and 12 bases had no gene match. The CDR3 extends over 15 amino acids. The CDR3 coding sequence is TGTGCCACCAAATATGAGCGGGGGTGGACCGGGGAGCTGTTTTTT. Its protein is CATKYERGWTGELFF.

The genes are TRBV7-9 and TRBJ2-1; D not resolved. The germline V gene has CDR1 SEHNR and CDR2 FQNEAQ (reference sequence). There are 14 residues in the CDR3. Trimming left V 2 bases short and J 8 bases short, with 13 bases between. The CDR3 region has the DNA TGTGCCAGCAGCTTAACGACCAGGCGCGATGAGCAGTTCTTC. Translating it yields CASSLTTRRDEQFF.

As concerns this clone: Within the sample, other DNA sequences also encode this same CDR3. The chain carries TRBV7-2 and TRBJ2-1; D unresolved. Germline V gene sequence: CDR1 SGHTA, CDR2 FQGNSA. The CDR3 has 14 residues. V dropped 1 base and J dropped 7 bases, with 11 bases sitting between them. The CDR3 here is CASSLGGRGNEQFF. CDR3 coding DNA: TGTGCCAGCAGCTTAGGAGGCCGTGGGAATGAGCAGTTCTTC. The full variable domain, in which reference TRBV7-2 and TRBJ2-1 provide the parts outside the CDR3, is GAGVSQSPSNKVTEKGKDVELRCDPISGHTALYWYRQSLGQGLEFLIYFQGNSAPDKSGLPSDRFSAERTGGSVSTLTIQRTQQEDSAVYLCASSLGGRGNEQFFGPGTRLTVL.

Comment on this clone: A junction end diverges from the germline sequence, so it may reflect a read error. The rearrangement links TRBV4-3 to TRBJ1-6, with 8 bases identical to TRBD1. Germline-derived CDR1 and CDR2 are LGHNA and YSLEER. The CDR3 contains 18 residues. CDR3 in amino acids: CASSQDGPQGVKNSPPHF. Written as DNA, the CDR3 is TGCGCCAGCAGCCAAGACGGTCCACAGGGGGTCAAGAATTCACCCCCCCACTTT.

There are a few counts of this clone. The chain is built from TRBV18 and TRBJ1-5, with D possibly matching TRBD1 (5 bases). CDR1 and CDR2 from the germline V gene are KGHSH and LQKENI. The V and J ends lost 5 bases and 7 bases respectively, with 21 bases between them. The CDR3 contains 16 residues. The CDR3: CASSSDGTALGQPQHF. The DNA for the CDR3 is TGTGCCAGCTCATCAGACGGGACTGCTCTGGGCCAGCCCCAGCATTTT.

The rearrangement joins TRBV19 to TRBJ1-2; 7 nucleotides agree with TRBD1. Trimming cost V 4 bases and J 4 bases; bases outside gene matches: 18. Germline assignment: CDR1 LNHDA and CDR2 SQIVND (reference sequence). The CDR3 sequence is 18 residues long. This CDR3 reads CASSKDPPRDSTAYGYTF. The CDR3 nucleotides read TGTGCCAGTAGTAAAGACCCACCGCGGGACAGCACCGCCTATGGCTACACCTTC.

J is TRBJ2-3 and V is TRBV18, with 13 bases matching TRBD2. This CDR3 has 18 amino acids. From germline, CDR1 is KGHSH and CDR2 LQKENI. V was clipped by 2 bases and J by 4 bases; unmatched bases: 9. The CDR3 protein is CASSPTTSGGALSDTQYF. The CDR3 DNA reads as TGTGCCAGCTCACCAACAACTAGCGGGGGGGCCCTTTCAGATACGCAGTATTTT.

V is TRBV19 and J is TRBJ2-2; D not resolved. Germline CDR1 and CDR2: LNHDA and SQIVND (reference sequence). The CDR3 covers 12 residues. V was shortened by 5 bases and J by 4 bases, with 5 bases between the two germline ends. CDR3: CASSPSTGELFF. DNA of the CDR3: TGTGCCAGTAGTCCTTCCACCGGGGAGCTGTTTTTT.

This rearrangement joins TRBV11-2 to TRBJ1-2; no reliable D call. V gave up 2 bases and J gave up 4 bases, with 11 bases separating them. The CDR3 covers 14 residues. The germline V gene encodes CDR1 SGHAT and CDR2 FQNNGV. CDR3 loop: CASSLSGPSYGYTF. For the CDR3, the DNA is TGTGCCAGCAGCTTAAGTGGCCCTTCCTATGGCTACACCTTC. Combining the CDR3 with reference TRBV11-2 and TRBJ1-2 gives the whole variable domain EAGVAQSPRYKIIEKRQSVAFWCNPISGHATLYWYQQILGQGPKLLIQFQNNGVVDDSQLPKDRFSAERLKGVDSTLKIQPAKLEDSAVYLCASSLSGPSYGYTFGSGTRLTVV.

This clone was seen just once. This chain joins TRBV9 and TRBJ2-2; no clear D. V was pared by 3 bases and J by 2 bases, with 5 bases between. In germline, CDR1 is SGDLS, CDR2 YYNGEE. This CDR3 has 13 residues. CDR3 loop: CASSETNTGELFF. The CDR3 region has the DNA TGTGCCAGCAGCGAGACTAACACCGGGGAGCTGTTTTTT. The full variable domain, completed using reference TRBV9 and TRBJ2-2, is DSGVTQTPKHLITATGQRVTLRCSPRSGDLSVYWYQQSLDQGLQFLIQYYNGEERAKGNILERFSAQQFPDLHSELNLSSLELGDSALYFCASSETNTGELFFGEGSRLTVL.

The rearrangement links TRBV5-6 to TRBJ1-1; perhaps TRBD1 as D (6 bases). V lost 0 bases and J lost 11, with 11 bases in between. The CDR3 is 12 residues long. Germline V gives CDR1 SGHDT, CDR2 YYEEEE. This chain's CDR3 is CASSLDWGLAFF. In DNA, the CDR3 is TGTGCCAGCAGCTTGGATTGGGGGCTCGCTTTCTTT.

The CDR3 nucleotides read TGTGCCAGCAGCTTCATCCGGGACAGGGTCTATGGCTACACCTTC. As protein: CASSFIRDRVYGYTF. The genes are TRBV7-9 and TRBJ1-2; TRBD1 matches 9 bases. Germline CDR1 reads SEHNR; CDR2 reads FQNEAQ (reference sequence). Trimming cost V 3 bases and J 4 bases; bases outside gene matches: 6. The CDR3 totals 15 residues. The full variable domain, its missing parts supplied by reference TRBV7-9 and TRBJ1-2, is DTGVSQNPRHKITKRGQNVTFRCDPISEHNRLYWYRQTLGQGPEFLTYFQNEAQLEKSRLLSDRFSAERPKGSFSTLEIQRTEQGDSAMYLCASSFIRDRVYGYTFGSGTRLTVV.

This chain uses TRBV18 with TRBJ2-7; D uncertain. Germline V gene sequence: CDR1 KGHSH, CDR2 LQKENI. The CDR3 extends over 12 amino acids. Trimming stripped 2 bases from V and 3 bases from J, with 5 bases between. CDR3 sequence: CASSPDIYEQYF. The CDR3 region has the DNA TGTGCCAGCTCACCAGACATCTACGAGCAGTACTTC.

This chain links TRBV7-2 with TRBJ1-1; 8 bases match TRBD1. Germline lookup yields CDR1 SGHTA and CDR2 FQGNSA. This CDR3 region has 15 residues. V lost 2 bases and J lost 0; bases outside the gene matches: 2. The CDR3 DNA follows: TGTGCCAGCAGCTTACAGGGACAGGTGAACACTGAAGCTTTCTTT. The encoded protein is CASSLQGQVNTEAFF.